These T cell receptor beta chains were read from a single sample in a study of blood T cell repertoires in COVID-19. Method: immunoSEQ multiplex PCR; TCRdb's copy keeps in-frame clones and lacks some. This table has some 200,000 clones, around three quarters appearing once. The sample taken for sequencing was peripheral blood. These receptors came from a woman aged 70-85 years with acute or convalescent COVID-19. Each CDR3 is given with its conserved first and last residue. The D gene is left open where the match is weak. The size entry is marked missing in some rows and otherwise reads once, few, many or a size class.

CDR3 DNA: TGTGCCAGCAGCCTGCTCAGCTACAGGGGTCCGACTAGGAACACTGAAGCTTTCTTT
CDR3 protein: CASSLLSYRGPTRNTEAFF
D gene: TRBD1
V gene: TRBV14
clone size: -
J gene: TRBJ1-1

CDR3 DNA: TGTGCCAGCAGTACGATGGGGAGCACTGAAGCTTTCTTT
CDR3 protein: CASSTMGSTEAFF
D gene: -
V gene: TRBV7-7
clone size: -
J gene: TRBJ1-1

CDR3 DNA: TGTGCCAGCAGCCAAGATCTTGTTACAGATACGCAGTATTTT
CDR3 protein: CASSQDLVTDTQYF
D gene: -
V gene: TRBV3-1/TRBV3-2
clone size: -
J gene: TRBJ2-3

CDR3 DNA: TGTGCCACCAGCAGAGGGGGGCTCGGCAATGAGCAGTTCTTC
CDR3 protein: CATSRGGLGNEQFF
D gene: -
V gene: TRBV15
clone size: -
J gene: TRBJ2-1

CDR3 DNA: TGTGCCAGCAGCCACCACCGGGACAGGGATACAGATACGCAGTATTTT
CDR3 protein: CASSHHRDRDTDTQYF
D gene: TRBD1
V gene: TRBV3-1/TRBV3-2
clone size: -
J gene: TRBJ2-3

CDR3 DNA: TGCGCCAGCAGCCCGCGCCCAGGACAGGGAATCTACGAGCAGTACTTC
CDR3 protein: CASSPRPGQGIYEQYF
D gene: TRBD1
V gene: TRBV4-1
clone size: -
J gene: TRBJ2-7

CDR3 DNA: TGTGCCTGGAGGGGAGGGACTAGCGGAGGCTCCTACAATGAGCAGTTCTTC
CDR3 protein: CAWRGGTSGGSYNEQFF
D gene: TRBD2
V gene: TRBV30
clone size: -
J gene: TRBJ2-1

CDR3 DNA: TGTGCCGCAGGACAGTCTATCCAAGGCGCTGGGGCCAACGTCCTGACTTTC
CDR3 protein: CAAGQSIQGAGANVLTF
D gene: -
V gene: TRBV30
clone size: -
J gene: TRBJ2-6

CDR3 DNA: TGTGCCAGCAGTAGCTCGAAGGGGCCTGGCTATGGCTACACCTTC
CDR3 protein: CASSSSKGPGYGYTF
D gene: -
V gene: TRBV6-6
clone size: -
J gene: TRBJ1-2

CDR3 DNA: TGTGCCAGCAGTTTATCACTATTGGGGCGGCACGCCTTGCGGAACACTGAAGCTTTCTTT
CDR3 protein: CASSLSLLGRHALRNTEAFF
D gene: -
V gene: TRBV28
clone size: few
J gene: TRBJ1-1

CDR3 DNA: TGTGCCTGGAGACTAGCGGGAGGGAAGCAGTTCTTC
CDR3 protein: CAWRLAGGKQFF
D gene: TRBD2
V gene: TRBV30
clone size: -
J gene: TRBJ2-1

CDR3 DNA: TGTGCCAGTAGTATCCCGGAGTACCAGCCCCAGCATTTT
CDR3 protein: CASSIPEYQPQHF
D gene: -
V gene: TRBV19
clone size: -
J gene: TRBJ1-5

CDR3 DNA: TGTGCCAGCAGCTTAGGCCGCGGTAGCGGATACAATGAGCAGTTCTTC
CDR3 protein: CASSLGRGSGYNEQFF
D gene: -
V gene: TRBV13
clone size: -
J gene: TRBJ2-1

CDR3 DNA: TGTGCCAGCAGAGGCGGAGGGACAGGGGGCGTTGGACCCCTCCACTTT
CDR3 protein: CASRGGGTGGVGPLHF
D gene: TRBD1
V gene: TRBV2
clone size: -
J gene: TRBJ1-6

CDR3 DNA: TGTGCCAGCAGCCCAGGACCAGGGTATAGCAATCAGCCCCAGCATTTT
CDR3 protein: CASSPGPGYSNQPQHF
D gene: -
V gene: TRBV7-3
clone size: -
J gene: TRBJ1-5

CDR3 DNA: TGTGCCAGCAGCCAATTAGCGATCAGCGGGGCTGGACATGAGCAGTTCTTC
CDR3 protein: CASSQLAISGAGHEQFF
D gene: TRBD2
V gene: TRBV14
clone size: -
J gene: TRBJ2-1

CDR3 DNA: TGTGCCAGCAGCTTAGAATACCACAGACCTATGAACACTGAAGCTTTCTTT
CDR3 protein: CASSLEYHRPMNTEAFF
D gene: -
V gene: TRBV7-9
clone size: -
J gene: TRBJ1-1

CDR3 DNA: TGTGCCAGCAGCCAATTCAGGACTAAGAACACCGGGGAGCTGTTTTTT
CDR3 protein: CASSQFRTKNTGELFF
D gene: -
V gene: TRBV14
clone size: -
J gene: TRBJ2-2

CDR3 DNA: TGTGCCAGCTCCCAAGCTGGCGGCCTCAAAGAGACCCAGTACTTC
CDR3 protein: CASSQAGGLKETQYF
D gene: -
V gene: TRBV18
clone size: -
J gene: TRBJ2-5

CDR3 DNA: TGTGCCAGCAGCGCTGGGACAGTACCGCGAAGAACTAATGAAAAACTGTTTTTT
CDR3 protein: CASSAGTVPRRTNEKLFF
D gene: TRBD1
V gene: TRBV28
clone size: -
J gene: TRBJ1-4

CDR3 DNA: TGTGCCAGCAGACCAACATCCTACGAGCAGTACTTC
CDR3 protein: CASRPTSYEQYF
D gene: -
V gene: TRBV11-2
clone size: -
J gene: TRBJ2-7

CDR3 DNA: TGTGCCAGCAGCTTAGCAGGATGGCTAGCGGGAGGCACCTCCTACGAGCAGTACTTC
CDR3 protein: CASSLAGWLAGGTSYEQYF
D gene: TRBD2
V gene: TRBV7-2
clone size: -
J gene: TRBJ2-7

CDR3 DNA: TGTGCCAGCAGCCAAGGGGGGGGGCATCAGCCCCAGCATTTT
CDR3 protein: CASSQGGGHQPQHF
D gene: -
V gene: TRBV3-1/TRBV3-2
clone size: -
J gene: TRBJ1-5

CDR3 DNA: TGTGCCAGCAGTGGCGAGCCCTACGAGCAGTACTTC
CDR3 protein: CASSGEPYEQYF
D gene: -
V gene: TRBV2
clone size: few
J gene: TRBJ2-7

CDR3 DNA: TGCGCCAGCAGTCAATTTTCCCACAGGCACTCCTACAATGAGCAGTTCTTC
CDR3 protein: CASSQFSHRHSYNEQFF
D gene: -
V gene: TRBV23-1
clone size: once
J gene: TRBJ2-1

CDR3 DNA: TGTGCCTGGAGTGTGAGAGCGGGATCCTACAATGAGCAGTTCTTC
CDR3 protein: CAWSVRAGSYNEQFF
D gene: TRBD2
V gene: TRBV30
clone size: once
J gene: TRBJ2-1

CDR3 DNA: TGTGCCACCAGTGATCCCTCGCGGGATCAGCCCCAGCATTTT
CDR3 protein: CATSDPSRDQPQHF
D gene: -
V gene: TRBV24-1
clone size: once
J gene: TRBJ1-5

CDR3 DNA: TGCAGCGTTGGTATTCAGGCTAGCGAAAATGAGCAGTTCTTC
CDR3 protein: CSVGIQASENEQFF
D gene: -
V gene: TRBV29-1
clone size: once
J gene: TRBJ2-1

CDR3 DNA: TGTGCCAGCAGCCAATGGGGAGGTCGGCAAGAGACCCAGTACTTC
CDR3 protein: CASSQWGGRQETQYF
D gene: -
V gene: TRBV11-2
clone size: -
J gene: TRBJ2-5

CDR3 DNA: TGTGCCAGCAGTGAAGCTCCCGGGACAAAAAATCAGCCCCAGCATTTT
CDR3 protein: CASSEAPGTKNQPQHF
D gene: -
V gene: TRBV2
clone size: -
J gene: TRBJ1-5

CDR3 DNA: TGCGCCAGCAGCTTGGGAGCTATCGGAGAGACCCAGTACTTC
CDR3 protein: CASSLGAIGETQYF
D gene: -
V gene: TRBV5-1
clone size: many
J gene: TRBJ2-5

CDR3 DNA: TGTGCCAGCAGAGACGCCTCCGGGACACCCCATGGCTACACCTTC
CDR3 protein: CASRDASGTPHGYTF
D gene: -
V gene: TRBV6-5
clone size: -
J gene: TRBJ1-2

CDR3 DNA: TGCAGTGCTCGGACAGGGTCTGGCTACACCTTC
CDR3 protein: CSARTGSGYTF
D gene: TRBD1
V gene: TRBV20-1
clone size: -
J gene: TRBJ1-2

CDR3 DNA: TGCGCCAGCAGCTCACAGGGATACGAGCAGTACTTC
CDR3 protein: CASSSQGYEQYF
D gene: -
V gene: TRBV5-1
clone size: -
J gene: TRBJ2-7

CDR3 DNA: TGCGCCAGCAGCTTGGTAGCGGGAGAAATAAATGAGCAGTTCTTC
CDR3 protein: CASSLVAGEINEQFF
D gene: TRBD2
V gene: TRBV5-1
clone size: -
J gene: TRBJ2-1

CDR3 DNA: TGCAGCGTTAGGACAGATAGCAATCAGCCCCAGCATTTT
CDR3 protein: CSVRTDSNQPQHF
D gene: -
V gene: TRBV29-1
clone size: -
J gene: TRBJ1-5

CDR3 DNA: TGTGCCAGCAGTTTACGAGGCGGGAGGAGGTCGGAGACCCAGTACTTC
CDR3 protein: CASSLRGGRRSETQYF
D gene: TRBD2
V gene: TRBV28
clone size: -
J gene: TRBJ2-5

CDR3 DNA: TGTGCCAGCACCTCCTCGGGGGACCTCTACGAGCAGTACTTC
CDR3 protein: CASTSSGDLYEQYF
D gene: -
V gene: TRBV2
clone size: -
J gene: TRBJ2-7

CDR3 DNA: TGTGCCAGCAGCAGGCGCAGGGGCCCGAACACTGAAGCTTTCTTT
CDR3 protein: CASSRRRGPNTEAFF
D gene: -
V gene: TRBV13
clone size: -
J gene: TRBJ1-1

CDR3 DNA: TGCGCCAGCAGCAAACCGGGTAACGCGAACACCGGGGAGCTGTTTTTT
CDR3 protein: CASSKPGNANTGELFF
D gene: -
V gene: TRBV5-1
clone size: -
J gene: TRBJ2-2

CDR3 DNA: TGTGCCAGCAGGTCCGCGGGAGGGCCGGGGGAGACCCAGTACTTC
CDR3 protein: CASRSAGGPGETQYF
D gene: TRBD2
V gene: TRBV2
clone size: once
J gene: TRBJ2-5

CDR3 DNA: TGTGCCAGCTCACCGACCAGGCCCGGGACAGGGGCCGGAAACACCATATATTTT
CDR3 protein: CASSPTRPGTGAGNTIYF
D gene: TRBD1
V gene: TRBV18
clone size: -
J gene: TRBJ1-3

CDR3 DNA: TGTGCCAGCAGCTTAGCGGGGCCAAGCACAGATACGCAGTATTTT
CDR3 protein: CASSLAGPSTDTQYF
D gene: -
V gene: TRBV7-3
clone size: once
J gene: TRBJ2-3

CDR3 DNA: TGTGCCAGCAGACTAGAAGAGACCCAGTACTTC
CDR3 protein: CASRLEETQYF
D gene: -
V gene: TRBV2
clone size: -
J gene: TRBJ2-5

CDR3 DNA: TGTGCCAGCAGCCACCGACAGAGTGAAGCTTTCTTT
CDR3 protein: CASSHRQSEAFF
D gene: -
V gene: TRBV4-2
clone size: -
J gene: TRBJ1-1

CDR3 DNA: TGTGCCAGCTCACCCGGAGGGACCCAGTACTTC
CDR3 protein: CASSPGGTQYF
D gene: -
V gene: TRBV18
clone size: once
J gene: TRBJ2-5

CDR3 DNA: TGTGCCAGCAGTTACTCGACAGGGTACAATGAGCAGTTCTTC
CDR3 protein: CASSYSTGYNEQFF
D gene: TRBD1
V gene: TRBV6-5
clone size: -
J gene: TRBJ2-1

CDR3 DNA: TGTGCCTGGAGTGTACAGGGAACTGGGGCCAACGTCCTGACTTTC
CDR3 protein: CAWSVQGTGANVLTF
D gene: -
V gene: TRBV30
clone size: -
J gene: TRBJ2-6

CDR3 DNA: TGTGCCAGTAGTAAATCAGGACAGGGGGCCTACGAGCAGTACTTC
CDR3 protein: CASSKSGQGAYEQYF
D gene: TRBD1
V gene: TRBV19
clone size: -
J gene: TRBJ2-7

CDR3 DNA: TGCGCCAGCAGACAGACGGATGAAAAACTGTTTTTT
CDR3 protein: CASRQTDEKLFF
D gene: -
V gene: TRBV5-1
clone size: -
J gene: TRBJ1-4

CDR3 DNA: TGCGCCAGCAGTGAGTCCTGGCCAGATACGCAGTATTTT
CDR3 protein: CASSESWPDTQYF
D gene: -
V gene: TRBV10-1
clone size: -
J gene: TRBJ2-3

CDR3 DNA: TGTGCCAGCAGCTTAGTTAGTAGCGGGAATCGCCGGGAGACCCAGTACTTC
CDR3 protein: CASSLVSSGNRRETQYF
D gene: TRBD2
V gene: TRBV11-2
clone size: -
J gene: TRBJ2-5

CDR3 DNA: TGTGCCAGTAGTGCCACCACAGGGATCACCGGGGAGCTGTTTTTT
CDR3 protein: CASSATTGITGELFF
D gene: -
V gene: TRBV19
clone size: few
J gene: TRBJ2-2